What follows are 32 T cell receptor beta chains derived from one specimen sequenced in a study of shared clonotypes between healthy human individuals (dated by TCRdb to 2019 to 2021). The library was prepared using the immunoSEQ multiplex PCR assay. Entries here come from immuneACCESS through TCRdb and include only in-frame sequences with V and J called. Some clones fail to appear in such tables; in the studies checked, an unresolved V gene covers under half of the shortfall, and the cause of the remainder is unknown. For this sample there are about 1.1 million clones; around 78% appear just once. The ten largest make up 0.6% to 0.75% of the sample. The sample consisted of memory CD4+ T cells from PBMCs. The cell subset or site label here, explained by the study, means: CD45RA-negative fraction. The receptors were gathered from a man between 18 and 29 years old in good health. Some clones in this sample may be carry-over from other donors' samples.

DNA for the CDR3: TGTGCCAGCAACCAAGGTAGTTCAGATACGCAGTATTTT. It encodes CASNQGSSDTQYF. This chain links TRBV9 with TRBJ2-3; no definite D call. V was trimmed by 6 bases and J by 4 bases, leaving 12 bases between them. The CDR3 consists of 13 residues. Germline CDR1 is SGDLS and CDR2 is YYNGEE.

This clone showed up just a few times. This chain's CDR3 is CASSLYRVGETQYF. Here the CDR3 DNA reads TGTGCCAGCAGTTTATACAGGGTAGGAGAGACCCAGTACTTC. The chain is built from TRBV27 and TRBJ2-5; possible D gene TRBD1, 6 bases. The V end lost 1 base, the J end lost 4 bases, and 10 bases lay between the germline ends. Germline V gives CDR1 MNHEY, CDR2 SMNVEV (reference sequence). CDR3 length: 14 amino acids.

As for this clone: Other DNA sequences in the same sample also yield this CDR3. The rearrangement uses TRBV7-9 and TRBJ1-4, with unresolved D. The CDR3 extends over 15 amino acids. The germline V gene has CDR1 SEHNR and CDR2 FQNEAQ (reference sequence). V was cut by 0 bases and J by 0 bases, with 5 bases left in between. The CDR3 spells CASSLAGPTNEKLFF. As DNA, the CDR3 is TGTGCCAGCAGCTTAGCCGGCCCAACTAATGAAAAACTGTTTTTT.

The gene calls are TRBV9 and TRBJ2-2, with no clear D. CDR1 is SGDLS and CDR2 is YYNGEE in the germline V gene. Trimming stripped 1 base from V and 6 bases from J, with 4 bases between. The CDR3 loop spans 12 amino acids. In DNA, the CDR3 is TGTGCCAGCAGCGTAAGGGCCGGGGAGCTGTTTTTT. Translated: CASSVRAGELFF.

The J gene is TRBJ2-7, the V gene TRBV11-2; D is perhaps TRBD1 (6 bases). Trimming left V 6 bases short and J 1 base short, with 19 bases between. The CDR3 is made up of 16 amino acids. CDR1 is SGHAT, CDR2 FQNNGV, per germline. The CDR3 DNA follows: TGTGCCAGCAGTTTCTCACAGGGTTCGAGGTCCTACGAGCAGTACTTC. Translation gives CASSFSQGSRSYEQYF. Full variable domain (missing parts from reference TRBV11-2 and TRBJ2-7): EAGVAQSPRYKIIEKRQSVAFWCNPISGHATLYWYQQILGQGPKLLIQFQNNGVVDDSQLPKDRFSAERLKGVDSTLKIQPAKLEDSAVYLCASSFSQGSRSYEQYFGPGTRLTVT.

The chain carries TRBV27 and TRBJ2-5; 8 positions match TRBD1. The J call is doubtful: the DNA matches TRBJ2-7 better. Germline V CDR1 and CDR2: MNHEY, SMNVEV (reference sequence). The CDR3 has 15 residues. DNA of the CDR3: TGTGCCAGCAGTTCAATCGGACAGGGTTCCTACGAGCAGTACTTC. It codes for CASSSIGQGSYEQYF.

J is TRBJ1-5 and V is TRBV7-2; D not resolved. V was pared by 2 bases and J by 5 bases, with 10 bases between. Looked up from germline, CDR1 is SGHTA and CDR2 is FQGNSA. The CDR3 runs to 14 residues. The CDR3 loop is CASSLSWADQPQHF. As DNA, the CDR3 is TGTGCCAGCAGCTTATCCTGGGCCGATCAGCCCCAGCATTTT.

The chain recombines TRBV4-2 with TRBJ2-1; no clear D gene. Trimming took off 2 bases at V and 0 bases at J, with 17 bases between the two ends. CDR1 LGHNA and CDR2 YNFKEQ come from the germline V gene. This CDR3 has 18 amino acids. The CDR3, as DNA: TGTGCCAGCAGCCAACCTGCGGCTAGATACTTCTCCTACAATGAGCAGTTCTTC. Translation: CASSQPAARYFSYNEQFF.

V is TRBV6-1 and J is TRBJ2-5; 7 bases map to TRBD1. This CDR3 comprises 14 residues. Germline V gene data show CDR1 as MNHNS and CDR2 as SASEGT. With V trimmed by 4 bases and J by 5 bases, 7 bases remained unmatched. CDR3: CASSAGQSVETQYF. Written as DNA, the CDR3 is TGTGCCAGCAGTGCGGGACAGTCAGTGGAGACCCAGTACTTC.

CDR3 sequence (DNA): TGTGCCAGCAGTTTAGAACGGCGGGAGCAGTTCTTC. Its protein product is CASSLERREQFF. The chain joins TRBV28 to TRBJ2-1; D ambiguous. Germline V lookup: CDR1 MDHEN, CDR2 SYDVKM. V lost 2 bases and J lost 10, with 9 bases in between. The CDR3 contains 12 residues. Together with reference TRBV28 and TRBJ2-1, the CDR3 gives the full variable domain: DVKVTQSSRYLVKRTGEKVFLECVQDMDHENMFWYRQDPGLGLRLIYFSYDVKMKEKGDIPEGYSVSREKKERFSLILESASTNQTSMYLCASSLERREQFFGPGTRLTVL.

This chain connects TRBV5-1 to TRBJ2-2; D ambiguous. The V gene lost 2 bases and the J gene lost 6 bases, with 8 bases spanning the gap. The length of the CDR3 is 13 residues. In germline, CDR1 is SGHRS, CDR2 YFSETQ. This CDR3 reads CASSFQVPGELFF. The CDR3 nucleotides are TGCGCCAGCAGCTTTCAGGTGCCCGGGGAGCTGTTTTTT. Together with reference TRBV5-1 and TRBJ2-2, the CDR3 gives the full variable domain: KAGVTQTPRYLIKTRGQQVTLSCSPISGHRSVSWYQQTPGQGLQFLFEYFSETQRNKGNFPGRFSGRQFSNSRSEMNVSTLELGDSALYLCASSFQVPGELFFGEGSRLTVL.

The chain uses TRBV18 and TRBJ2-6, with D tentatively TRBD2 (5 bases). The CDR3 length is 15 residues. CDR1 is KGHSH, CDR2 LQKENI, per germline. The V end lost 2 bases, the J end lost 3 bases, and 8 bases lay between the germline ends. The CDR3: CASSPTGFGANVLTF. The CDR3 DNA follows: TGTGCCAGCTCACCAACGGGGTTTGGGGCCAACGTCCTGACTTTC.

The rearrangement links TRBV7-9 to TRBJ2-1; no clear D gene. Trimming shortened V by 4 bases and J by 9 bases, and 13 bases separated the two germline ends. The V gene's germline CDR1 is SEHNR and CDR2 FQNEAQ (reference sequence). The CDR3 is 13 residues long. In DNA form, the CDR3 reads TGTGCCAGCAGCTCTGACTGGGGTAGTGAGCAGTTCTTC. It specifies CASSSDWGSEQFF.

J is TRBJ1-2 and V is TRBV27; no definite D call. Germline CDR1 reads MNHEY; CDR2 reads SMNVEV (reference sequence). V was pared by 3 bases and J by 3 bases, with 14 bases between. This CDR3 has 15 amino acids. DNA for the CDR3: TGTGCCAGCAGTTTTAGGACGGATCCGTACTATGGCTACACCTTC. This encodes CASSFRTDPYYGYTF.

Written as DNA, the CDR3 is TGCAGCGTTGCGACAGGGGAAAGAGGCTCCTACGAGCAGTACTTC. It is translated as CSVATGERGSYEQYF. J is TRBJ2-7 and V is TRBV29-1; 8 bases are shared with TRBD1. The trim removed 4 bases at V and 0 bases at J, leaving 8 bases unmatched. CDR1 is SQVTM, CDR2 ANQGSEA, per germline. This CDR3 contains 15 residues.

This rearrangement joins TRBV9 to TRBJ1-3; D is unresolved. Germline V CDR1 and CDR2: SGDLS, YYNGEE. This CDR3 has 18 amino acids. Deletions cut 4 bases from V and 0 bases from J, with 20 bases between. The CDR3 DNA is TGTGCCAGCAGCTCACCTGCCGGAGGGATCCACTCTGGAAACACCATATATTTT. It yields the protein CASSSPAGGIHSGNTIYF. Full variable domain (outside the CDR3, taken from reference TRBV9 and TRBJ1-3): DSGVTQTPKHLITATGQRVTLRCSPRSGDLSVYWYQQSLDQGLQFLIQYYNGEERAKGNILERFSAQQFPDLHSELNLSSLELGDSALYFCASSSPAGGIHSGNTIYFGEGSWLTVV.

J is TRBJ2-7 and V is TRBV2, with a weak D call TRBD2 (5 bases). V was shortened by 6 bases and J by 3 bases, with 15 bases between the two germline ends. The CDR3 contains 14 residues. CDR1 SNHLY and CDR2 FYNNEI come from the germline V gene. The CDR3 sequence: CASRKGAEDYEQYF. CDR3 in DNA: TGTGCCAGCAGGAAGGGAGCGGAGGACTACGAGCAGTACTTC.

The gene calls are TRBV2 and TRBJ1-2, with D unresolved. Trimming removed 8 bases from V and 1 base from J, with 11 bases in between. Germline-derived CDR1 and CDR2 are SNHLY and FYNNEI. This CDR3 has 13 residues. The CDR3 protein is CASVDTLNYGYTF. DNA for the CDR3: TGTGCCAGCGTCGATACTCTTAACTATGGCTACACCTTC.

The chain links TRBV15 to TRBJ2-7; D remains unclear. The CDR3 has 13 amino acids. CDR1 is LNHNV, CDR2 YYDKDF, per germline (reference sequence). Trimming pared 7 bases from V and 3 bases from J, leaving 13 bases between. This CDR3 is CATTPGVLYEQYF. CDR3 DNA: TGTGCCACCACCCCGGGTGTACTCTACGAGCAGTACTTC.

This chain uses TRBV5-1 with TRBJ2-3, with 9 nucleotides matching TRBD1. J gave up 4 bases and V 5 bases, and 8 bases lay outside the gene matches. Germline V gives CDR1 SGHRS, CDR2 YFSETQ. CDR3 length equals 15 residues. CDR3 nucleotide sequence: TGCGCCAGCAGAAAACCGGGACAGGGAGCAGATACGCAGTATTTT. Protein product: CASRKPGQGADTQYF.

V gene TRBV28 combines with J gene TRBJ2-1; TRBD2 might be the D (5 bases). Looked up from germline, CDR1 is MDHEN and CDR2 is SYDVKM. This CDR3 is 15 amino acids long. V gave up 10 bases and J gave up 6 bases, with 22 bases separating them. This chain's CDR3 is CAIMGSRGRGNEQFF. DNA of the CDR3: TGTGCCATCATGGGGAGTAGAGGACGGGGCAATGAGCAGTTCTTC.

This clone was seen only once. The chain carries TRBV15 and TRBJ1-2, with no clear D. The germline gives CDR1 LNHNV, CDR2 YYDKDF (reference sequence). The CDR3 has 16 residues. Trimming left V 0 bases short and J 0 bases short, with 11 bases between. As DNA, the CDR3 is TGTGCCACCAGCAGAGATAGGCAGAAAACTAACTATGGCTACACCTTC. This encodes CATSRDRQKTNYGYTF. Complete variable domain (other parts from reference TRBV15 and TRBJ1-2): DAMVIQNPRYQVTQFGKPVTLSCSQTLNHNVMYWYQQKSSQAPKLLFHYYDKDFNNEADTPDNFQSRRPNTSFCFLDIRSPGLGDTAMYLCATSRDRQKTNYGYTFGSGTRLTVV.

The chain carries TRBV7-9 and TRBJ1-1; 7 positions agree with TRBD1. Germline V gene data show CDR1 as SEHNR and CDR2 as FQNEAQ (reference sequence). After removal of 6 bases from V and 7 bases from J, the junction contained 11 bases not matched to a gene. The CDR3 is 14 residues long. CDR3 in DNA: TGTGCCAGCAGAGGGGACAGCCAACTCTTTGAAGCTTTCTTT. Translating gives CASRGDSQLFEAFF.

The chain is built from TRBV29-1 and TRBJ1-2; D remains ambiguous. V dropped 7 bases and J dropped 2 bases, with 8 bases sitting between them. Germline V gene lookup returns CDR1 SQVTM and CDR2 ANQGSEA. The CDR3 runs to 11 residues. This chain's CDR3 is CSGQANYGYTF. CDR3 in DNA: TGCAGCGGACAAGCCAACTATGGCTACACCTTC. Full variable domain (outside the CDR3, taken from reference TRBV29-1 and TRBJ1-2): SAVISQKPSRDICQRGTSLTIQCQVDSQVTMMFWYRQQPGQSLTLIATANQGSEATYESGFVIDKFPISRPNLTFSTLTVSNMSPEDSSIYLCSGQANYGYTFGSGTRLTVV.

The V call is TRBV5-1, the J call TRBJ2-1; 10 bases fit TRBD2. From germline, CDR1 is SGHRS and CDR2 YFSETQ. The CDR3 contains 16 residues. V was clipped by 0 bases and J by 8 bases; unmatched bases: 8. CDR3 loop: CASSLDGSGRADEQFF. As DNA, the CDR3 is TGCGCCAGCAGCTTGGACGGCAGCGGGAGGGCCGATGAGCAGTTCTTC.

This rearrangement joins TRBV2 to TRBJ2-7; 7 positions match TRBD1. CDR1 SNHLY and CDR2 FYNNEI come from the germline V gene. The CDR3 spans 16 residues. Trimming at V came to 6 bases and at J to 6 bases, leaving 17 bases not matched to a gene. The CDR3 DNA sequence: TGTGCCAGCAGGGGGGAAAGGACAGGAGATAGGGCCGAGCAGTACTTC. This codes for CASRGERTGDRAEQYF.

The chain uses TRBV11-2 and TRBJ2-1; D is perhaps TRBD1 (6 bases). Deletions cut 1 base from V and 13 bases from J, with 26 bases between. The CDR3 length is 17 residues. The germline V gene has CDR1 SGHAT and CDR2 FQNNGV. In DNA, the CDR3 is TGTGCCAGCAGCTTAGCAGGGCAGGGGCGGCAGGGATTAAATCAGTTCTTC. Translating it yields CASSLAGQGRQGLNQFF.

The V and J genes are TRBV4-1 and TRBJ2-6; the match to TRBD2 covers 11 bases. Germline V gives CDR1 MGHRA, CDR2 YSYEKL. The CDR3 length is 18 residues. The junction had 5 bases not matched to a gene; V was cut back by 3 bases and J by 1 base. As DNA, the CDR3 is TGCGCCAGCAGCCATAGGGGACTAGCGGATTCTGGGGCCAACGTCCTGACTTTC. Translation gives CASSHRGLADSGANVLTF.

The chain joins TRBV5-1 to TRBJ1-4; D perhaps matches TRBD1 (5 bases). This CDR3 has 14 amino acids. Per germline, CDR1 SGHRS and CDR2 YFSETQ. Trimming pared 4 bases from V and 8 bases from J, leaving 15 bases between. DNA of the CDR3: TGCGCCAGCAGCCCCGGGGGTCGCTTCGAAAAACTGTTTTTT. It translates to CASSPGGRFEKLFF.

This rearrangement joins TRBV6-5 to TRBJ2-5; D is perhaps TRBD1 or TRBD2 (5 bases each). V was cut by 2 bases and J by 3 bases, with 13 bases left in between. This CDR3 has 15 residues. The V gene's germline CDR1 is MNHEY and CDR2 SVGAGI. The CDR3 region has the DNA TGTGCCAGCAGTTACCGGGGAATGGGGGAAGAGACCCAGTACTTC. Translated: CASSYRGMGEETQYF.

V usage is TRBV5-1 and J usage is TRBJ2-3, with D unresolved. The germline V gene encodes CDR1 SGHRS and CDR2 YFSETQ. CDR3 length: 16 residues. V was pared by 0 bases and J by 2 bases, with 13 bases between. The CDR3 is CASSLASARYTDTQYF. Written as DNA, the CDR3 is TGCGCCAGCAGCTTGGCTTCGGCCAGATACACAGATACGCAGTATTTT.

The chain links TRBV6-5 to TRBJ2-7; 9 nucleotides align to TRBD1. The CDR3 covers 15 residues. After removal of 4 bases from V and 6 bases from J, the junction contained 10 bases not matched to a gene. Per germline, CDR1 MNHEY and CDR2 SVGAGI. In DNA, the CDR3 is TGTGCCAGCAGTTCCTCGGACAGGGGATCCGGCGAGCAGTACTTC. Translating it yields CASSSSDRGSGEQYF.